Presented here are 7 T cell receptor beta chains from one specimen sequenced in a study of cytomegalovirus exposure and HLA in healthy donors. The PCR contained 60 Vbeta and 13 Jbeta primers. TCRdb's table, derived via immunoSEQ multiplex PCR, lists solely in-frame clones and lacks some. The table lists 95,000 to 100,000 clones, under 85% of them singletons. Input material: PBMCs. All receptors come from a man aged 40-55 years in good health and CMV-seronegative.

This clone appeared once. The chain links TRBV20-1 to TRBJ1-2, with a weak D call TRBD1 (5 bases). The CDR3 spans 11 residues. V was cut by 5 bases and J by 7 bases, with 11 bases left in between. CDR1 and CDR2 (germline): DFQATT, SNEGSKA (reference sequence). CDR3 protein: CSARTDIGYTF. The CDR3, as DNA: TGCAGTGCTCGCACGGACATTGGCTACACCTTC.

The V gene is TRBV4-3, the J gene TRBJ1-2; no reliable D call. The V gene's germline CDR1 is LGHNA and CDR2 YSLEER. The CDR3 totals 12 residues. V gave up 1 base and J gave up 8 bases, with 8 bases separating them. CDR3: CASSQAGDGYTF. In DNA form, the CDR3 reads TGCGCCAGCAGCCAAGCAGGTGACGGCTACACCTTC.

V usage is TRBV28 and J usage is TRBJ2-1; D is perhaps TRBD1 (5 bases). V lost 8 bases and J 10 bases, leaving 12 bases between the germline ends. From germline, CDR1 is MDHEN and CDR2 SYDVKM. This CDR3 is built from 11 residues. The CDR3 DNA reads TGTGCCAGCGGAGACAGACCGGAGCAGTTCTTC. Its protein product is CASGDRPEQFF.

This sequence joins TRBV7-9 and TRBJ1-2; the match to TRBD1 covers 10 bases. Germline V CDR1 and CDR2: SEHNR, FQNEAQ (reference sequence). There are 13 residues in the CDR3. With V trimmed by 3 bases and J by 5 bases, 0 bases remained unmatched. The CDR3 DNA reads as TGTGCCAGCAGCTTGGACAGGGGGTATGGCTACACCTTC. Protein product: CASSLDRGYGYTF.

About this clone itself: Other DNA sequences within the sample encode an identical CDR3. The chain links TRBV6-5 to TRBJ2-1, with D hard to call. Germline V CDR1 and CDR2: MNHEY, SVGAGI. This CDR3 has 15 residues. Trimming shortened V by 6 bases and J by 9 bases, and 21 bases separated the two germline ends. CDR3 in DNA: TGTGCCAGCAGGCGAAGAGGTCTGGATATGGCTGAGCAGTTCTTC. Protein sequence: CASRRRGLDMAEQFF.

The CDR3 loop reads CASRDRVSNEKLFF. In DNA form, the CDR3 reads TGTGCCAGCAGAGACAGGGTCTCTAATGAAAAACTGTTTTTT. The rearrangement links TRBV6-5 to TRBJ1-4; 7 bases are shared with TRBD1. Germline values: CDR1 MNHEY, CDR2 SVGAGI. The length of the CDR3 is 14 residues. V lost 6 bases, J lost 3 bases, and 4 bases stayed unmatched.

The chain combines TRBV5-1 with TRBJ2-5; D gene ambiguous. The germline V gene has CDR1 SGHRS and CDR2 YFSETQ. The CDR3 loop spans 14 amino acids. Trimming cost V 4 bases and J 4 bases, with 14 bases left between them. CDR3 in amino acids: CASSLVEWSETQYF. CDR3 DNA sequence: TGCGCCAGCAGCCTGGTAGAGTGGTCAGAGACCCAGTACTTC.